Sequencing of this TCR beta chain was carried out in a study of cytomegalovirus exposure and HLA in healthy donors. This CDR3 is built from 18 residues. Trimming stripped 0 bases from V and 1 base from J, with 17 bases between. Germline values: CDR1 SGHDN, CDR2 FVKESK. With 60 Vbeta and 13 Jbeta primers, the PCR was carried out. The data were produced by immunoSEQ multiplex PCR, yet TCRdb's version contains in-frame clones alone and is incomplete. The sample carries about 190,000 clones, about 12% recorded once. The specimen was PBMCs. The receptor was derived from a man aged 45 to 65 in good health and CMV-seropositive. The chain employs TRBV14 and TRBJ2-3; no clear D gene. CDR3 sequence (DNA): TGTGCCAGCAGCCAAGATTTGGGCAGTGTTACGGGCACAGATACGCAGTATTTT. This encodes CASSQDLGSVTGTDTQYF.